This is a list of T cell receptor beta chains from one sample in a study of T cell responses to AZD1222 COVID-19 vaccine. Only in-frame clones appear in the TCRdb table, and some are missing; sequencing was by immunoSEQ multiplex PCR. In the table there are approximately 100,000 clones, approximately 91% of which are singletons. The sample was peripheral blood, taken 28 days after the second AZD1222 dose. These receptors came from an adult who received the AZD1222 COVID-19 vaccine. CDR3s include the opening cysteine and the closing phenylalanine or tryptophan. A D gene is named only where the DNA matches it firmly. The size entry is marked missing in some rows and otherwise reads once, few, many or a size class.

J gene: TRBJ1-2; V gene: TRBV18; clone size: once; D gene: TRBD1; CDR3 DNA: TGTGCCAGCTCACCGGGCCCACAGGGGGTCCCTGGCTACACCTTC; CDR3 protein: CASSPGPQGVPGYTF
J gene: TRBJ1-1; V gene: TRBV19; clone size: .; D gene: .; CDR3 DNA: TGTGCCAGTCATGACAGAAACACTGAAGCTTTCTTT; CDR3 protein: CASHDRNTEAFF
J gene: TRBJ2-7; V gene: TRBV25-1; clone size: .; D gene: .; CDR3 DNA: TGTGCCAGCAGTGAATTCGGCCGAAACGAGCAGTACTTC; CDR3 protein: CASSEFGRNEQYF
J gene: TRBJ2-1; V gene: TRBV10-1; clone size: .; D gene: TRBD2; CDR3 DNA: TGCGCCAGCAGTGAGTTCTCCCAAGGGGTCCAAGCGGGGGGGCCCGGCTCCTACAATGAGCAGTTCTTC; CDR3 protein: CASSEFSQGVQAGGPGSYNEQFF
J gene: TRBJ2-7; V gene: TRBV5-1; clone size: once; D gene: TRBD1; CDR3 DNA: TGCGCCAGCAGCTATACGACAGGGTTAAACGAGCAGTACTTC; CDR3 protein: CASSYTTGLNEQYF
J gene: TRBJ2-5; V gene: TRBV5-1; clone size: once; D gene: .; CDR3 DNA: TGCGCCAGCTCCTCGGGACTGTTCGAAGAGACCCAGTACTTC; CDR3 protein: CASSSGLFEETQYF
J gene: TRBJ2-2; V gene: TRBV2; clone size: .; D gene: .; CDR3 DNA: TGTGCCAGCAGTGAAGCAAAGGCTTCGAACACCGGGGAGCTGTTTTTT; CDR3 protein: CASSEAKASNTGELFF
J gene: TRBJ1-2; V gene: TRBV27; clone size: .; D gene: .; CDR3 DNA: TGTGCCAGCAGTCTTAGAGGCCAGGAGGGATACTATGGCTACACCTTC; CDR3 protein: CASSLRGQEGYYGYTF
J gene: TRBJ2-2; V gene: TRBV11-2; clone size: .; D gene: .; CDR3 DNA: TGTGCCAGCAGCCCACTGGGAACCGGGGAGCTGTTTTTT; CDR3 protein: CASSPLGTGELFF
J gene: TRBJ1-1; V gene: TRBV18; clone size: .; D gene: .; CDR3 DNA: TGTGCCAGCTCACCACCGCAGGGGCAGAACACTGAAGCTTTCTTT; CDR3 protein: CASSPPQGQNTEAFF
J gene: TRBJ1-2; V gene: TRBV4-2; clone size: .; D gene: .; CDR3 DNA: TGTGCCAGCAGCCGGGGGGCAGGGAAAAGCTATGGCTACACCTTC; CDR3 protein: CASSRGAGKSYGYTF
J gene: TRBJ1-6; V gene: TRBV9; clone size: .; D gene: .; CDR3 DNA: TGTGCCAGCAGCTTAGATTCCCTTGGCGGTTCACCCCTCCACTTT; CDR3 protein: CASSLDSLGGSPLHF
J gene: TRBJ1-1; V gene: TRBV21-1; clone size: .; D gene: .; CDR3 DNA: TGTGCCAGCAGTATGCGGCGGGGTGCTTTCTTT; CDR3 protein: CASSMRRGAFF
J gene: TRBJ2-7; V gene: TRBV5-6; clone size: .; D gene: .; CDR3 DNA: TGTGCCAGCAGCATTGACAGGCCCTACGAGCAGTACTTC; CDR3 protein: CASSIDRPYEQYF
J gene: TRBJ1-1; V gene: TRBV5-4; clone size: .; D gene: .; CDR3 DNA: TGTGCCAGCAGCGGGGGCGGGCTGAGCACTGAAGCTTTCTTT; CDR3 protein: CASSGGGLSTEAFF
J gene: TRBJ1-1; V gene: TRBV9; clone size: .; D gene: .; CDR3 DNA: TGTGCCAGCAGCCCCCGAGACCGCAAGTTTATAAACACTGAAGCTTTCTTT; CDR3 protein: CASSPRDRKFINTEAFF
J gene: TRBJ2-1; V gene: TRBV7-9; clone size: .; D gene: .; CDR3 DNA: TGTGCCAGCAGCTTAGGTCGCATAGCTGGGGGCAATGAGCAGTTCTTC; CDR3 protein: CASSLGRIAGGNEQFF
J gene: TRBJ1-4; V gene: TRBV11-2; clone size: .; D gene: .; CDR3 DNA: TGTGCCAGCAGCTTAGACAGGGAGCATGAAAAACTGTTTTTT; CDR3 protein: CASSLDREHEKLFF
J gene: TRBJ1-2; V gene: TRBV9; clone size: .; D gene: TRBD1; CDR3 DNA: TGTGCCAGCAGCTCCACAGGGGCCAACTATGGCTACACCTTC; CDR3 protein: CASSSTGANYGYTF
J gene: TRBJ1-4; V gene: TRBV9; clone size: .; D gene: .; CDR3 DNA: TGTGCCAGCAGCGTAGATCCGGGATCGAGGACTAATGAAAAACTGTTTTTT; CDR3 protein: CASSVDPGSRTNEKLFF
J gene: TRBJ1-1; V gene: TRBV4-1; clone size: .; D gene: .; CDR3 DNA: TGCGCCAGCAGCCAAGAAGGTCGGGGGGCCCGGACTGAAGCTTTCTTT; CDR3 protein: CASSQEGRGARTEAFF
J gene: TRBJ2-1; V gene: TRBV6-5; clone size: .; D gene: .; CDR3 DNA: TGTGCCAGCATGGACTACTCCTACAATGAGCAGTTCTTC; CDR3 protein: CASMDYSYNEQFF
J gene: TRBJ2-5; V gene: TRBV28; clone size: .; D gene: TRBD1; CDR3 DNA: TGTGCCAGCAGTTTGGTTAGGGGGCACCAAGAGACCCAGTACTTC; CDR3 protein: CASSLVRGHQETQYF
J gene: TRBJ2-2; V gene: TRBV2; clone size: .; D gene: TRBD1; CDR3 DNA: TGTGCCAGCAGGGCCGGGACAGGGGGCCACGGGGAGCTGTTTTTT; CDR3 protein: CASRAGTGGHGELFF
J gene: TRBJ1-4; V gene: TRBV5-1; clone size: .; D gene: .; CDR3 DNA: TGCGCCAGCAGCTTGAGGTCAGCTGATGAAAAACTGTTTTTT; CDR3 protein: CASSLRSADEKLFF
J gene: TRBJ1-1; V gene: TRBV10-2; clone size: .; D gene: .; CDR3 DNA: TGCGCCAGCAGTGAAGGTCAGGGCACTGAAGCTTTCTTT; CDR3 protein: CASSEGQGTEAFF
J gene: TRBJ2-3; V gene: TRBV6-5; clone size: .; D gene: .; CDR3 DNA: TGTGCCAGCTCTCGGGGAGGCAGCCGCACAGATACGCAGTATTTT; CDR3 protein: CASSRGGSRTDTQYF
J gene: TRBJ1-3; V gene: TRBV7-2; clone size: .; D gene: .; CDR3 DNA: TGTGCCAGCAGCCCTCAGGGGTACGGAAACACCATATATTTT; CDR3 protein: CASSPQGYGNTIYF
J gene: TRBJ1-5; V gene: TRBV12-5; clone size: .; D gene: .; CDR3 DNA: TGTGCTAGTGGGAGGGAGGGGCCCTGGCAGCCCCAGCATTTT; CDR3 protein: CASGREGPWQPQHF
J gene: TRBJ1-2; V gene: TRBV2; clone size: .; D gene: .; CDR3 DNA: TGTGCCAGCAGTGAAGCCTCCTATGGCTACACCTTC; CDR3 protein: CASSEASYGYTF
J gene: TRBJ2-1; V gene: TRBV5-1; clone size: .; D gene: TRBD2; CDR3 DNA: TGCGCCAGCAGCTTGGTTGGCGGGGGGGTTTACAATGAGCAGTTCTTC; CDR3 protein: CASSLVGGGVYNEQFF
J gene: TRBJ2-5; V gene: TRBV14; clone size: .; D gene: .; CDR3 DNA: TGTGCCAGCAGCCAAGATGAGACTTGGGACTTTCAGACCCAGTACTTC; CDR3 protein: CASSQDETWDFQTQYF
J gene: TRBJ2-2; V gene: TRBV6-5; clone size: .; D gene: .; CDR3 DNA: TGTGCCAGCAGCGCAGGGGTCCTTAACACCGGGGAGCTGTTTTTT; CDR3 protein: CASSAGVLNTGELFF
J gene: TRBJ2-2; V gene: TRBV5-8; clone size: .; D gene: TRBD1; CDR3 DNA: TGTGCCAGCAGCTCGGGACAGGCAACGACCGGGGAGCTGTTTTTT; CDR3 protein: CASSSGQATTGELFF
J gene: TRBJ2-7; V gene: TRBV1; clone size: .; D gene: .; CDR3 DNA: TGCACCAGCAGCCAATTATACAGGGTATCCGGCGAAGGTGGGTACGAGCAGTACTTC; CDR3 protein: CTSSQLYRVSGEGGYEQYF
J gene: TRBJ1-6; V gene: TRBV6-5; clone size: .; D gene: .; CDR3 DNA: TGTGCCAGCAGTTACTCGAAAGCCGCCCGCACACCCCTCCACTTT; CDR3 protein: CASSYSKAARTPLHF
J gene: TRBJ2-7; V gene: TRBV27; clone size: .; D gene: TRBD2; CDR3 DNA: TGTGCCAGCAGTTATAGCGGGGGGTACGAGCAGTACTTC; CDR3 protein: CASSYSGGYEQYF
J gene: TRBJ2-3; V gene: TRBV2; clone size: .; D gene: TRBD1; CDR3 DNA: TGTGCCAGCAATAGGGGGCAGAGCACAGATACGCAGTATTTT; CDR3 protein: CASNRGQSTDTQYF
J gene: TRBJ1-5; V gene: TRBV19; clone size: .; D gene: .; CDR3 DNA: TGTGCCAGTAGTAGGGGGGGGCAGGGACTCAATCAGCCCCAGCATTTT; CDR3 protein: CASSRGGQGLNQPQHF
J gene: TRBJ2-3; V gene: TRBV3-1/TRBV3-2; clone size: .; D gene: .; CDR3 DNA: TGTGCCAGCAGCCAAGATCTGGGAACAGGGTCCGATACGCAGTATTTT; CDR3 protein: CASSQDLGTGSDTQYF
J gene: TRBJ2-7; V gene: TRBV12-5; clone size: .; D gene: TRBD1; CDR3 DNA: TGTGCTAGTGTCATAGACAGGGTCCCCTACGAGCAGTACTTC; CDR3 protein: CASVIDRVPYEQYF
J gene: TRBJ2-7; V gene: TRBV6-5; clone size: .; D gene: TRBD2; CDR3 DNA: TGTGCCAGCACTCGCGGGGGATGGGACGAGCAGTACTTC; CDR3 protein: CASTRGGWDEQYF
J gene: TRBJ1-2; V gene: TRBV4-2; clone size: .; D gene: TRBD1; CDR3 DNA: TGTGCCAGCAGCACTACAACTACAGGGGCTAGCGGCTACACCTTC; CDR3 protein: CASSTTTTGASGYTF
J gene: TRBJ2-7; V gene: TRBV11-2; clone size: .; D gene: TRBD2; CDR3 DNA: TGTGCCAGCAGCTTTGGACTAGCGGCCTACGAGCAGTACTTC; CDR3 protein: CASSFGLAAYEQYF
J gene: TRBJ1-1; V gene: TRBV12-3/TRBV12-4; clone size: .; D gene: .; CDR3 DNA: TGTGCCAGCAGTCGCCGAGAGACAGGTGAAGCTTTCTTT; CDR3 protein: CASSRRETGEAFF
J gene: TRBJ1-2; V gene: TRBV2; clone size: .; D gene: .; CDR3 DNA: TGTGCCAGCAGCACAGGACTATCGGGCTATGGCTACACCTTC; CDR3 protein: CASSTGLSGYGYTF